A single sample is the source of the 16 T cell receptor beta chains below, sequenced in a study of shared clonotypes between healthy human individuals. Produced via immunoSEQ multiplex PCR; TCRdb's table is partial and in-frame only. The sample contains about a million clones, 60% to 85% of which appear only once. Sequenced: memory CD4+ T cells from PBMCs. Subset given: CD45RA-negative fraction. The receptor set was obtained from a man between 18 and 29 years old in good health. Some clones in this sample may be carry-over from other donors' samples.

V gene TRBV15 combines with J gene TRBJ1-2; D perhaps matches TRBD1 (6 bases). Trimming pared 3 bases from V and 7 bases from J, leaving 21 bases between. This CDR3 has 16 residues. The germline CDR1 and CDR2 sequences are LNHNV and YYDKDF (reference sequence). DNA for the CDR3: TGTGCCACCAGCAGGGACCCGTGGGGGGGCGCCGTTGGCTACACCTTC. This translates into CATSRDPWGGAVGYTF.

The gene calls are TRBV19 and TRBJ2-2; 9 nucleotides match TRBD1. The germline V gene encodes CDR1 LNHDA and CDR2 SQIVND (reference sequence). The ends lost 1 base at V and 4 bases at J; junction bases unmatched: 7. This CDR3 contains 17 residues. The CDR3: CASSIVFGTGPTGELFF. CDR3 nucleotides: TGTGCCAGTAGTATAGTGTTCGGGACAGGGCCCACCGGGGAGCTGTTTTTT. Complete variable domain (other parts from reference TRBV19 and TRBJ2-2): DGGITQSPKYLFRKEGQNVTLSCEQNLNHDAMYWYRQDPGQGLRLIYYSQIVNDFQKGDIAEGYSVSREKKESFPLTVTSAQKNPTAFYLCASSIVFGTGPTGELFFGEGSRLTVL.

The chain uses TRBV5-4 and TRBJ1-4; 10 bases map to TRBD1. CDR1 and CDR2 from the germline V gene are SGHNT and YYREEE (reference sequence). Germline trimming cut 4 bases from V and 7 bases from J; bases unmatched to any gene: 7. There are 15 residues in the CDR3. CDR3 loop: CASSQWDRGSEKLFF. In DNA, the CDR3 is TGTGCCAGCAGCCAATGGGACAGGGGAAGTGAAAAACTGTTTTTT.

The rearrangement uses TRBV9 and TRBJ2-7, with TRBD2 matching over 14 bases. V shed 3 bases, J shed 5 bases, and the junction held 4 bases outside the gene matches. There are 15 residues in the CDR3. CDR1 is SGDLS, CDR2 YYNGEE, per germline. CDR3 in amino acids: CASSAGLAGVNEQYF. CDR3 bases: TGTGCCAGCAGCGCGGGACTAGCGGGAGTTAACGAGCAGTACTTC.

The J gene is TRBJ2-1, the V gene TRBV30; 14 bases align to TRBD2. The junction had 7 bases not matched to a gene; V was cut back by 8 bases and J by 7 bases. The germline V gene encodes CDR1 GTSNPN and CDR2 SVGIG (reference sequence). The CDR3 covers 14 residues. CDR3 sequence reads: CAGKGLAGANEQFF. CDR3 bases: TGTGCCGGGAAGGGACTAGCGGGAGCGAATGAGCAGTTCTTC.

This chain connects TRBV2 to TRBJ2-4, with D perhaps matching TRBD2 (5 bases). CDR1 and CDR2 (germline): SNHLY, FYNNEI. There are 15 residues in the CDR3. Between the trimmed V and J ends, which lost 3 bases and 9 bases, there was a span of 18 bases. CDR3 region: CASSDAMGSEGIQYF. The CDR3 nucleotides are TGTGCCAGCAGTGACGCGATGGGAAGCGAGGGCATTCAGTACTTC.

The chain links TRBV28 to TRBJ2-6; a possible D gene is TRBD1 (5 bases). This CDR3 is 16 amino acids long. Germline lookup yields CDR1 MDHEN and CDR2 SYDVKM. The V gene lost 5 bases and the J gene lost 0 bases, with 11 bases spanning the gap. The CDR3 DNA is TGTGCCAGCAGTCCGGTACAGGCCTCTGGGGCCAACGTCCTGACTTTC. It encodes CASSPVQASGANVLTF.

Only one count was recorded for this clone. This sequence joins TRBV25-1 and TRBJ1-2; 9 positions match TRBD1. The CDR3 contains 16 residues. CDR1 is MGHDK and CDR2 is SYGVNS in the germline V gene. V shed 4 bases, J shed 2 bases, and the junction held 8 bases outside the gene matches. The CDR3 region is CASSAAPGQGNYGYTF. Here the CDR3 DNA reads TGTGCCAGCAGTGCTGCCCCGGGACAGGGAAACTATGGCTACACCTTC.

This rearrangement joins TRBV7-9 to TRBJ1-2, with 8 nucleotides matching TRBD1. V was clipped by 4 bases and J by 6 bases; unmatched bases: 4. The CDR3 contains 13 residues. The germline gives CDR1 SEHNR, CDR2 FQNEAQ (reference sequence). CDR3 DNA sequence: TGTGCCAGCAGCTCGAGGACAGGGAATGGCTACACCTTC. Encoded protein: CASSSRTGNGYTF. Drawing the rest from reference TRBV7-9 and TRBJ1-2, the complete variable domain is DTGVSQNPRHKITKRGQNVTFRCDPISEHNRLYWYRQTLGQGPEFLTYFQNEAQLEKSRLLSDRFSAERPKGSFSTLEIQRTEQGDSAMYLCASSSRTGNGYTFGSGTRLTVV.

The chain employs TRBV18 and TRBJ2-5, with 11 bases lining up with TRBD2. J gave up 5 bases and V 6 bases, and 11 bases lay outside the gene matches. Germline V lookup: CDR1 KGHSH, CDR2 LQKENI. The CDR3 sequence is 16 residues long. CDR3 DNA sequence: TGTGCCAGCTCGAAGCTAGCGGGAGGAGGAGGGGAGACCCAGTACTTC. This gives the protein CASSKLAGGGGETQYF. The variable domain in full, completed from reference TRBV18 and TRBJ2-5, reads NAGVMQNPRHLVRRRGQEARLRCSPMKGHSHVYWYRQLPEEGLKFMVYLQKENIIDESGMPKERFSAEFPKEGPSILRIQQVVRGDSAAYFCASSKLAGGGGETQYFGPGTRLLVL.

This clone was counted only a few times. The V gene is TRBV5-6, the J gene TRBJ2-3; D uncertain. The germline CDR1 and CDR2 sequences are SGHDT and YYEEEE. Trimming pared 4 bases from V and 2 bases from J, leaving 14 bases between. The CDR3 is 15 residues long. CDR3 residues: CASSKLALSTDTQYF. In DNA form, the CDR3 reads TGTGCCAGCAGCAAATTAGCACTATCCACAGATACGCAGTATTTT.

This clone came up many times. The V and J genes are TRBV28 and TRBJ2-7; D unresolved. The germline V gene encodes CDR1 MDHEN and CDR2 SYDVKM. The CDR3 sequence is 14 residues long. Trimming shortened V by 4 bases and J by 0 bases, and 10 bases separated the two germline ends. In DNA form, the CDR3 reads TGTGCCAGCAGTTGGGTGTTGAGCTCCTACGAGCAGTACTTC. Translating it yields CASSWVLSSYEQYF.

The genes are TRBV7-2 and TRBJ1-1; D may be TRBD1 (5 bases). Germline CDR1 reads SGHTA; CDR2 reads FQGNSA. The length of the CDR3 is 15 residues. Trimming shortened V by 2 bases and J by 5 bases, and 15 bases separated the two germline ends. The CDR3 here is CASSLYPVRVTEAFF. The CDR3 DNA sequence: TGTGCCAGCAGCTTATATCCTGTCAGGGTGACTGAAGCTTTCTTT.

The chain combines TRBV4-2 with TRBJ2-1, with D possibly matching TRBD2 (5 bases). V lost 1 base and J 2 bases, leaving 15 bases between the germline ends. This CDR3 is 17 amino acids long. Germline lookup yields CDR1 LGHNA and CDR2 YNFKEQ. The CDR3 loop reads CASSQARERYTYNEQFF. CDR3 in DNA: TGTGCCAGCAGCCAAGCTCGAGAGCGGTACACCTACAATGAGCAGTTCTTC.

Worth noting for this clone: The sample holds other DNA sequences that translate to the same CDR3. V and J are TRBV7-2 and TRBJ2-6; D is possibly TRBD1 (6 bases). The germline CDR1 and CDR2 sequences are SGHTA and FQGNSA. Trimming removed 5 bases at V and 0 bases at J, with 8 bases between. The CDR3 runs 15 residues. The CDR3 DNA follows: TGTGCCAGCAGCCGAGGGGGCTCTGGGGCCAACGTCCTGACTTTC. Its translation is CASSRGGSGANVLTF.

This clone was counted only a few times. The chain couples TRBV5-8 to TRBJ1-5; D unclear. With 2 bases removed from V and 2 bases from J, the gap between germline ends came to 11 bases. This CDR3 spans 15 amino acids. Germline assignment: CDR1 SGHTS and CDR2 YDEGEE. The CDR3 is CASSFKFQGNQPQHF. CDR3 DNA sequence: TGTGCCAGCAGCTTCAAATTCCAGGGCAATCAGCCCCAGCATTTT.